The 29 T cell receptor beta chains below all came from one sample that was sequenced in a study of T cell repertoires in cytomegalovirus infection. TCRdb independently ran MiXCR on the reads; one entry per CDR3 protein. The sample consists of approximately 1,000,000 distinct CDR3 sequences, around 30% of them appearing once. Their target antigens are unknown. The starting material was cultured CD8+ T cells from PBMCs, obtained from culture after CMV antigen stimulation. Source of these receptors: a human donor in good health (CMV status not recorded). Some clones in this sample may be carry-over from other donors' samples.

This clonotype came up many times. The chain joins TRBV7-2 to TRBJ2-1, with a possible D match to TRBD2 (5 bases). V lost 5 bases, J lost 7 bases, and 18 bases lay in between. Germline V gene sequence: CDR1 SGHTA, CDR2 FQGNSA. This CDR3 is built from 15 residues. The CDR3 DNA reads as TGTGCCAGCAGCGGAATATCGATACCGGGGAATGAGCAGTTCTTC. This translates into CASSGISIPGNEQFF.

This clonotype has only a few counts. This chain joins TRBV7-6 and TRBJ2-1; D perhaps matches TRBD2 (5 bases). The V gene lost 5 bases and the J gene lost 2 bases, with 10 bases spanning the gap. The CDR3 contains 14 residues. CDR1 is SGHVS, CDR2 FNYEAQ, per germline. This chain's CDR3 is CASSPGMTYNEQFF. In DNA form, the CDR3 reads TGTGCCAGCAGCCCCGGGATGACCTACAATGAGCAGTTCTTC.

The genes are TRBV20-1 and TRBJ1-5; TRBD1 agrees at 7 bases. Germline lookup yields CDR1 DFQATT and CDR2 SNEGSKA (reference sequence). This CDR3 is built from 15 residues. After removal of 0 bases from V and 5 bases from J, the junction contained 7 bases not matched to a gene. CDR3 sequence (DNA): TGCAGTGCTAGAGATGAGGGGGCTGGTTATCAGCCCCAGCATTTT. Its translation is CSARDEGAGYQPQHF.

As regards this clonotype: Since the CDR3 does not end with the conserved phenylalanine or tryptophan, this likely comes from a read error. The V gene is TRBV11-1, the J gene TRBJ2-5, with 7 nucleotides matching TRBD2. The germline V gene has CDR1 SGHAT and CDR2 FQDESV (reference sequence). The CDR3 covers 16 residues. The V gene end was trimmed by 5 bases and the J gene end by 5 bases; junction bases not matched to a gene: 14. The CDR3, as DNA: TGTGCCAGCAGCCCGGGGGGAGGCCGCGGGTCTGAGACCCAGTACGTC. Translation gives CASSPGGGRGSETQYV.

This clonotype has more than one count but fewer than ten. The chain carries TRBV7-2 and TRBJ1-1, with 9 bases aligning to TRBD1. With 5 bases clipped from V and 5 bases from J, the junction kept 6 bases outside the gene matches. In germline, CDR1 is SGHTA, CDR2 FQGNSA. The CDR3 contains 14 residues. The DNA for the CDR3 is TGTGCCAGCAGCACCGGGACAGGGTTAACTGAAGCTTTCTTT. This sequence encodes CASSTGTGLTEAFF.

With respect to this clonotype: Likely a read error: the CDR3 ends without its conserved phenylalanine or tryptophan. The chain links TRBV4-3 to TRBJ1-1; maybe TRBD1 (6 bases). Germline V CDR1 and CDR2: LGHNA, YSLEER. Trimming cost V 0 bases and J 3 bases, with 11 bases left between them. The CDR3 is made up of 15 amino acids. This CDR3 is CASSQEWPGDTEAFL. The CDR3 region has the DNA TGCGCCAGCAGCCAAGAGTGGCCAGGGGACACTGAAGCTTTCCTT.

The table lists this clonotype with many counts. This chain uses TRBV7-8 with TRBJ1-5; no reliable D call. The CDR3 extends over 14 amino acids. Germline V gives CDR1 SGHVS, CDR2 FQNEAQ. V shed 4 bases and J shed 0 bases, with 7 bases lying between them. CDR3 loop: CASSSRNSNQPQHF. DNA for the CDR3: TGTGCCAGCAGCTCCAGGAATAGCAATCAGCCCCAGCATTTT. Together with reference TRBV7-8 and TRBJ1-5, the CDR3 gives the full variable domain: GAGVSQSPRYKVAKRGQDVALRCDPISGHVSLFWYQQALGQGPEFLTYFQNEAQLDKSGLPSDRFFAERPEGSVSTLKIQRTQQEDSAVYLCASSSRNSNQPQHFGDGTRLSIL.

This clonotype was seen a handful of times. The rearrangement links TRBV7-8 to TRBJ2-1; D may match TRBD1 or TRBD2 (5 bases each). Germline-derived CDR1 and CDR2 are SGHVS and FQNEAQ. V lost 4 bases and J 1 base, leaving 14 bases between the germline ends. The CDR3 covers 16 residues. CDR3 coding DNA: TGTGCCAGCAGCTCGGGACCCGGTAGGTCCTACAATGAGCAGTTCTTC. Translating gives CASSSGPGRSYNEQFF.

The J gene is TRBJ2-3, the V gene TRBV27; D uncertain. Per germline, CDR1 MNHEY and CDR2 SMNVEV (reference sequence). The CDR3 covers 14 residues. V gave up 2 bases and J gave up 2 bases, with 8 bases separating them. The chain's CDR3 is CASSLTRNTDTQYF. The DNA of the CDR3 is TGTGCCAGCAGTTTAACCAGGAACACAGATACGCAGTATTTT.

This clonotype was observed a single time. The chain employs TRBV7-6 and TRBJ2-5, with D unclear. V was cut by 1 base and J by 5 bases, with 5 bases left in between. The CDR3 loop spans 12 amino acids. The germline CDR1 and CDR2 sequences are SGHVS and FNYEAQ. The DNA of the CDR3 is TGTGCCAGCAGCTTAGGATGGGAGACCCAGTACTTC. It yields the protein CASSLGWETQYF. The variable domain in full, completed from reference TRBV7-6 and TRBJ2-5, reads GAGVSQSPRYKVTKRGQDVALRCDPISGHVSLYWYRQALGQGPEFLTYFNYEAQQDKSGLPNDRFSAERPEGSISTLTIQRTEQRDSAMYRCASSLGWETQYFGPGTRLLVL.

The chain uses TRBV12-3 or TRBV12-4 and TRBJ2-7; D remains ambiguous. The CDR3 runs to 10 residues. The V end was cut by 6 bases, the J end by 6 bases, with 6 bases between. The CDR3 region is CASRDLEQYV. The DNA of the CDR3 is TGTGCCAGCAGGGATCTCGAGCAGTACGTC.

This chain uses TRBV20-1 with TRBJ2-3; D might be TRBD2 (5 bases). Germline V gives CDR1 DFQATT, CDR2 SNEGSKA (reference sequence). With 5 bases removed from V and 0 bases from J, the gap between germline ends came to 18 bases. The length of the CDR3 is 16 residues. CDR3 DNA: TGCAGTGCTCTAATAGGAGGTCCCTGGAGCACAGATACGCAGTATTTT. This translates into CSALIGGPWSTDTQYF.

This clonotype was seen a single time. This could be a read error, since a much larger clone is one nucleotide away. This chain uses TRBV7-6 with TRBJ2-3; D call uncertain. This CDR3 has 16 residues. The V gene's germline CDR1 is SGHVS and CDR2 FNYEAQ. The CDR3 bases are TGTGTCAGCAGCGTGTACTCGCCACCCATCACAGATACGCAGTATTTT. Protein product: CVSSVYSPPITDTQYF.

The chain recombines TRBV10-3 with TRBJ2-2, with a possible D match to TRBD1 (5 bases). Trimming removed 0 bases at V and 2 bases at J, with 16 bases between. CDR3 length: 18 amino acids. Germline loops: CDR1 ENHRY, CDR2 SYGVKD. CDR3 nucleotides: TGTGCCATCAGTGAGTCGAAGTGGGTCAGGGTCAACACCGGGGAGCTGTTTTTT. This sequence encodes CAISESKWVRVNTGELFF.

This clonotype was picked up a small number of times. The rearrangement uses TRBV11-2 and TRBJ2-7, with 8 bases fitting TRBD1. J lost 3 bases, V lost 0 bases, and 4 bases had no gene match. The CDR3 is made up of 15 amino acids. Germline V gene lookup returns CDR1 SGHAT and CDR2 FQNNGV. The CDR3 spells CASSLDPTGGYEQYV. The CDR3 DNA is TGTGCCAGCAGCTTAGATCCCACAGGGGGCTACGAGCAGTACGTC.

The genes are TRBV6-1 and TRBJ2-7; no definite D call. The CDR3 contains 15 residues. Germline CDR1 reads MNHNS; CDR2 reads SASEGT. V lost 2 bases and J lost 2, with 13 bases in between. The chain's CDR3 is CASSEQEATTYEQYF. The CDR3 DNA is TGTGCCAGCAGTGAACAGGAAGCGACGACCTACGAGCAGTACTTC.

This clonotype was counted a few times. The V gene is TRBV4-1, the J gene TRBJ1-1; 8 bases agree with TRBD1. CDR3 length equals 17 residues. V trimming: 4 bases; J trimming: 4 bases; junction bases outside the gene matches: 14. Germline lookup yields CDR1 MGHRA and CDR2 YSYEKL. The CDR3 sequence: CASSPTPGGYGATEAFF. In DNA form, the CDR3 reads TGCGCCAGCAGCCCGACTCCAGGGGGCTACGGTGCCACTGAAGCTTTCTTT.

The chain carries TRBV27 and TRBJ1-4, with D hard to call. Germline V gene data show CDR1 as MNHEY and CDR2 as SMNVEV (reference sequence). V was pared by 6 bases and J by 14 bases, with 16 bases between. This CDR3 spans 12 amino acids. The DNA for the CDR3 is TGTGCCAGCAGCCAACCGGGGAGAAGGCTGTTTTTT. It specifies CASSQPGRRLFF.

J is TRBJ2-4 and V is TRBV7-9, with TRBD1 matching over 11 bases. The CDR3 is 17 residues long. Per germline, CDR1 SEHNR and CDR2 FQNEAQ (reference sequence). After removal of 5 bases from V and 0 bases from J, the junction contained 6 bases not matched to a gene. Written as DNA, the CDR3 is TGTGCCAGCAGCATCGGGACAGGGGGTTTAGCCAAAAACATTCAGTACTTC. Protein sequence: CASSIGTGGLAKNIQYF. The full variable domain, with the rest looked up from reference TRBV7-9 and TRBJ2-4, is DTGVSQNPRHKITKRGQNVTFRCDPISEHNRLYWYRQTLGQGPEFLTYFQNEAQLEKSRLLSDRFSAERPKGSFSTLEIQRTEQGDSAMYLCASSIGTGGLAKNIQYFGAGTRLSVL.

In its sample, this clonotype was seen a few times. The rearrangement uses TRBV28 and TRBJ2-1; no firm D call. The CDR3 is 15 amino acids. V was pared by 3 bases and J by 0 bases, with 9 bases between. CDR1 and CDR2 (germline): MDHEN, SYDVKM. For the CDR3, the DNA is TGTGCCAGCAGTTTGGGGATAAGCTCCTACAATGAGCAGTTCTTC. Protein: CASSLGISSYNEQFF.

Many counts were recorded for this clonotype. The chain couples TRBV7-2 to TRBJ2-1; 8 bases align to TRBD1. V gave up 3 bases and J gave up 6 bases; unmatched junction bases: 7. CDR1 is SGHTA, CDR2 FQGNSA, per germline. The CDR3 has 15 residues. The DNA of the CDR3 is TGTGCCAGCAGCTTCACCGGACAGGGCCTCAATGAGCAGTTCTTC. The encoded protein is CASSFTGQGLNEQFF.

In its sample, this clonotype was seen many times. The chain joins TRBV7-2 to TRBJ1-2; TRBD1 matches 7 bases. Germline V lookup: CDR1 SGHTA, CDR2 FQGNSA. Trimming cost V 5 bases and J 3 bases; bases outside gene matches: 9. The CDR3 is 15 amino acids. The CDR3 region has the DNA TGTGCCAGCAGCCCAGACAGGGACGAATACTATGGCTACACCTTC. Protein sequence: CASSPDRDEYYGYTF.

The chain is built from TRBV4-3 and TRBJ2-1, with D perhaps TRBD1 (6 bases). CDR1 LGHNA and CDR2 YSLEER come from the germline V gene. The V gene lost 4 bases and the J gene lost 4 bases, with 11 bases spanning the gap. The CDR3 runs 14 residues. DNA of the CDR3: TGCGCCAGCAGCCCGTACGGACAGTACAATGAGCAGTTCTTC. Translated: CASSPYGQYNEQFF.

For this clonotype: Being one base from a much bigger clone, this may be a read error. The CDR3 sequence: CASSYSAEEIQYF. As DNA, the CDR3 is TGTGCCAGCAGTTACTCCGCCGAAGAGATCCAGTACTTC. The chain couples TRBV6-6 to TRBJ2-5; D remains unclear. Germline CDR1 is MNHNY and CDR2 is SVGAGI (reference sequence). This CDR3 is 13 amino acids long.

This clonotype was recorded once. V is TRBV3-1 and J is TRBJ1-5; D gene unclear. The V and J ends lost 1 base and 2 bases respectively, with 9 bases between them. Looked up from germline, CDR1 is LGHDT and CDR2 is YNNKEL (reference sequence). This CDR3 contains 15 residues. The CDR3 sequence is CASSQVSDRNQPQHF. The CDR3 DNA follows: TGTGCCAGCAGCCAAGTCTCAGATCGCAATCAGCCCCAGCATTTT.

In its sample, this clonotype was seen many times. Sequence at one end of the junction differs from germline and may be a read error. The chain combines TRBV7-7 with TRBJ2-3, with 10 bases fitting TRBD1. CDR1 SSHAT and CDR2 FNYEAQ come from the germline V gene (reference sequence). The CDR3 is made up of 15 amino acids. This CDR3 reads CASSPGTGGTDTQYF. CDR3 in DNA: TGTGCTAGCAGCCCAGGGACAGGGGGCACAGATACGCAGTATTTT.

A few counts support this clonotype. The CDR3 protein is CASSYSGGFEELFF. CDR3 bases: TGTGCCAGCAGTTATTCGGGGGGCTTTGAGGAGCTGTTTTTT. V and J are TRBV6-5 and TRBJ2-2; tentative D call: TRBD2 (7 bases). V shed 3 bases and J shed 10 bases, with 15 bases lying between them. The CDR3 sequence is 14 residues long. Germline CDR1 reads MNHEY; CDR2 reads SVGAGI.

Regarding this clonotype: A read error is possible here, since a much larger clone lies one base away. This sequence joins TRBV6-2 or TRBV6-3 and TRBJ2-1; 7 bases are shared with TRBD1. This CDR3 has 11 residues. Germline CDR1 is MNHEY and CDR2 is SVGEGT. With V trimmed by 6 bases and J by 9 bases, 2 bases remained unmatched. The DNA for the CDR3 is TGTGCCAGCAGGACAGGGAGTGAGCAGTTCTTC. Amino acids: CASRTGSEQFF.

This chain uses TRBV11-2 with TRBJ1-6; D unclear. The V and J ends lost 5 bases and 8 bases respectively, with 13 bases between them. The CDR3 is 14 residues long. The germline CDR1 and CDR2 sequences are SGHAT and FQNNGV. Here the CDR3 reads CASSLSWTDSPLHF. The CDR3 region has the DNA TGTGCCAGCAGCCTATCTTGGACGGATTCACCCCTCCACTTT.